This T cell receptor (beta chain) was sequenced in a study of T cells in women clearing cervical HPV infection. Notes on the study in general: Effector/memory and HPV-specific T cells were not isolated, and association timing is unknown.

Measured with immunoSEQ multiplex PCR; TCRdb has only the in-frame clones, and not every one. In total, the table holds tens of thousands of clones. Losses at the gene ends were 5 bases for V and 6 bases for J; bases not matched to a gene: 8. In germline, CDR1 is GTSNPN, CDR2 SVGIG (reference sequence). The CDR3 length is 16 residues. With respect to this clone: Its antigen is not known. The sequenced fragment ends 3 residues before the CDR3 boundary, so the rest is inferred from the germline J gene.

This chain joins TRBV30 and TRBJ2-2; 14 bases match TRBD2. This receptor was obtained from a woman between 18 and 75 years old with a cervical HPV16 infection that either progressed to CIN3+ or cleared (not recorded which). Material: blood buffy coat. The part of the CDR3 DNA that was read is TGTGCCTGGGCCTTCGGGACTAGCGGGAGTGCCGGGGAG. Translation gives CAWAFGTSGSAGE. The whole CDR3 region reads CAWAFGTSGSAGELFF.